This is a list of T cell receptor beta chains from one sample in a study of blood T cell repertoires in COVID-19. Assay used: immunoSEQ multiplex PCR; TCRdb lists only in-frame clones, some missing. The repertoire holds about 140,000 clones, with under 85% as singletons. Sequenced: peripheral blood. The receptors here all came from a human donor in a cohort sampled during active COVID-19. Each CDR3 is given with its conserved first and last residue. D genes are given only for firm matches. Some rows have no size entry. The others give once, few or many, or a class for an expanded clone.

d_gene: TRBD1
j_gene: TRBJ2-7
v_gene: TRBV11-3
abundance: .
CDR3nt: TGTGCCAGCAGCCCCGGGACAGGGGGATCCTACGAGCAGTACTTC
CDR3aa: CASSPGTGGSYEQYF

d_gene: .
j_gene: TRBJ2-2
v_gene: TRBV5-1
abundance: .
CDR3nt: TGCGCCAGCAGCGGATTACCGGGACAGAACACCGGGGAGCTGTTTTTT
CDR3aa: CASSGLPGQNTGELFF

d_gene: .
j_gene: TRBJ2-1
v_gene: TRBV28
abundance: few
CDR3nt: TGTGCCAGCAGTCTAGCACCTTACAATGAGCAGTTCTTC
CDR3aa: CASSLAPYNEQFF

d_gene: .
j_gene: TRBJ2-1
v_gene: TRBV11-2
abundance: .
CDR3nt: TGTGCCAGCAGCCTCAGGCCCGTCAATGAGCAGTTCTTC
CDR3aa: CASSLRPVNEQFF

d_gene: TRBD1
j_gene: TRBJ2-3
v_gene: TRBV9
abundance: .
CDR3nt: TGTGCCAGCAGCGGACAGGGGGATACGCAGTATTTT
CDR3aa: CASSGQGDTQYF

d_gene: TRBD2
j_gene: TRBJ2-1
v_gene: TRBV9
abundance: .
CDR3nt: TGTGCCAGCAGCACAGGACTAGCGGGAGTGGGGGAGCAGTTCTTC
CDR3aa: CASSTGLAGVGEQFF

d_gene: .
j_gene: TRBJ1-4
v_gene: TRBV4-3
abundance: once
CDR3nt: TGCGCCAGCAGCCAAGCCCGAGGTGGGTTCGAGGGAAAACTGTTTTTT
CDR3aa: CASSQARGGFEGKLFF

d_gene: .
j_gene: TRBJ1-1
v_gene: TRBV6-5
abundance: .
CDR3nt: TGTGCCAGCAGATCAGGACAGATCTGGGCAGCTTTCTTT
CDR3aa: CASRSGQIWAAFF

d_gene: .
j_gene: TRBJ2-5
v_gene: TRBV5-1
abundance: .
CDR3nt: TGCGCCAGCAGCCCGGACAGTTGGCAAGAGACCCAGTACTTC
CDR3aa: CASSPDSWQETQYF

d_gene: .
j_gene: TRBJ2-7
v_gene: TRBV7-8
abundance: .
CDR3nt: TGTGCCAGCAGCTTAACCCCACAGGGGAGGCACGAGCAGTACTTC
CDR3aa: CASSLTPQGRHEQYF

d_gene: .
j_gene: TRBJ1-2
v_gene: TRBV28
abundance: .
CDR3nt: TGTGCCAGCGGAAGATTGGGCAGGGACTATGGCTACACCTTC
CDR3aa: CASGRLGRDYGYTF

d_gene: TRBD1
j_gene: TRBJ1-1
v_gene: TRBV19
abundance: .
CDR3nt: TGTGCCAGTTGCGACAGGGTCTACACTGAAGCTTTCTTT
CDR3aa: CASCDRVYTEAFF

d_gene: TRBD1
j_gene: TRBJ2-7
v_gene: TRBV7-8
abundance: once
CDR3nt: TGTGCCAGCAGCCGGGGTGGGACAGATTGGTTACTCTACGAGCAGTACTTC
CDR3aa: CASSRGGTDWLLYEQYF

d_gene: TRBD1
j_gene: TRBJ2-2
v_gene: TRBV11-2
abundance: .
CDR3nt: TGTGCCAGCCGGGACAGGGGGAAGACCGGGGAGCTGTTTTTT
CDR3aa: CASRDRGKTGELFF

d_gene: TRBD2
j_gene: TRBJ2-3
v_gene: TRBV7-9
abundance: .
CDR3nt: TGTGCCAGTCTAGCGGGAGGAAGCACAGATACGCAGTATTTT
CDR3aa: CASLAGGSTDTQYF

d_gene: .
j_gene: TRBJ2-2
v_gene: TRBV7-2
abundance: .
CDR3nt: TGTGCCAGCAGCCCGCGGAGCGCCTCGAACACCGGGGAGCTGTTTTTT
CDR3aa: CASSPRSASNTGELFF

d_gene: .
j_gene: TRBJ2-7
v_gene: TRBV30
abundance: .
CDR3nt: TGTGCCTGGAATAGGATAGGGGACGAGCAGTACTTC
CDR3aa: CAWNRIGDEQYF

d_gene: TRBD1
j_gene: TRBJ2-2
v_gene: TRBV4-3
abundance: .
CDR3nt: TGCGCCAGCAGCCGAGTCGGACAGGGGGTGACTACCGGGGAGCTGTTTTTT
CDR3aa: CASSRVGQGVTTGELFF

d_gene: .
j_gene: TRBJ1-2
v_gene: TRBV6-6
abundance: .
CDR3nt: TGTGCCAGCAGCCCCGGGGTAGCCTGGCGAGGCTACACCTTC
CDR3aa: CASSPGVAWRGYTF

d_gene: TRBD1
j_gene: TRBJ1-3
v_gene: TRBV19
abundance: once
CDR3nt: TGTGCCAGTACGGACAGGGGTGGTGGAAACACCATATATTTT
CDR3aa: CASTDRGGGNTIYF

d_gene: .
j_gene: TRBJ2-5
v_gene: TRBV7-2
abundance: .
CDR3nt: TGTGCCAGCAGCCCCCAGACAGGCTACCAAGAGACCCAGTACTTC
CDR3aa: CASSPQTGYQETQYF

d_gene: TRBD1
j_gene: TRBJ1-1
v_gene: TRBV29-1
abundance: .
CDR3nt: TGCAGCGCCCAACGGACAGGAGCTGAAGCTTTCTTT
CDR3aa: CSAQRTGAEAFF

d_gene: .
j_gene: TRBJ2-7
v_gene: TRBV24-1
abundance: .
CDR3nt: TGTGCCACCAGTGATTTGCTTTATCCCGGGACTTGGTATAAGAACTACGAGCAGTACTTC
CDR3aa: CATSDLLYPGTWYKNYEQYF

d_gene: .
j_gene: TRBJ2-7
v_gene: TRBV10-2
abundance: .
CDR3nt: TGCGCCAGCAGGGGACCAGGGGTCTACGAGCAGTACTTC
CDR3aa: CASRGPGVYEQYF

d_gene: TRBD1
j_gene: TRBJ2-5
v_gene: TRBV4-2
abundance: .
CDR3nt: TGTGCCAGCAGCCAACCCGGGACAGGGGAAGAGACCCAGTACTTC
CDR3aa: CASSQPGTGEETQYF

d_gene: TRBD1
j_gene: TRBJ1-4
v_gene: TRBV2
abundance: .
CDR3nt: TGTGCCAGCAGTTCTCAGGGGGCGACTAATGAAAAACTGTTTTTT
CDR3aa: CASSSQGATNEKLFF

d_gene: TRBD1
j_gene: TRBJ1-5
v_gene: TRBV2
abundance: once
CDR3nt: TGTGCCAGCAGGAGGGACAGCGCCACATGGGGCAATCAGCCCCAGCATTTT
CDR3aa: CASRRDSATWGNQPQHF

d_gene: .
j_gene: TRBJ1-1
v_gene: TRBV19
abundance: .
CDR3nt: TGTGCCAGTAGTATTCTAGGGGCGACGACTGAAGCTTTCTTT
CDR3aa: CASSILGATTEAFF

d_gene: .
j_gene: TRBJ1-1
v_gene: TRBV7-8
abundance: .
CDR3nt: TGTGCCAGCAGTTTTGGACAGTCCGCTGAAGCTTTCTTT
CDR3aa: CASSFGQSAEAFF

d_gene: .
j_gene: TRBJ1-1
v_gene: TRBV7-9
abundance: .
CDR3nt: TGTGCCAGCAGCTTTTCTGGACAGCCGAACACTGAAGCTTTCTTT
CDR3aa: CASSFSGQPNTEAFF

d_gene: .
j_gene: TRBJ2-5
v_gene: TRBV5-4
abundance: .
CDR3nt: TGTGCCAGCAGCTTGGTCGGCGGGCAAGAGACCCAGTACTTC
CDR3aa: CASSLVGGQETQYF

d_gene: TRBD2
j_gene: TRBJ2-5
v_gene: TRBV7-8
abundance: .
CDR3nt: TGTGCCAGCAGCTTGACTAGCGGGGTGAAGGAGACCCAGTACTTC
CDR3aa: CASSLTSGVKETQYF

d_gene: TRBD1
j_gene: TRBJ2-5
v_gene: TRBV6-5
abundance: .
CDR3nt: TGTGCCAGCAGTTCCCCCCGGGACAGCGGAGGAGAGACCCAGTACTTC
CDR3aa: CASSSPRDSGGETQYF

d_gene: .
j_gene: TRBJ1-4
v_gene: TRBV18
abundance: .
CDR3nt: TGTGCCAGCTCGTCGACAGAACCTCCTCGACCGGGACTGTTTTTT
CDR3aa: CASSSTEPPRPGLFF

d_gene: TRBD1
j_gene: TRBJ1-4
v_gene: TRBV27
abundance: .
CDR3nt: TGTGCCAGCAGTTTAGGGGACAGAACGGGTGAAAAACTGTTTTTT
CDR3aa: CASSLGDRTGEKLFF

d_gene: TRBD2
j_gene: TRBJ2-1
v_gene: TRBV27
abundance: .
CDR3nt: TGTGCCAGCAGTTTGAGCGGGAGCTCCTACAATGAGCAGTTCTTC
CDR3aa: CASSLSGSSYNEQFF

d_gene: .
j_gene: TRBJ2-2
v_gene: TRBV19
abundance: .
CDR3nt: TGTGCCAGTGGGCCCGGGGAGCTGTTTTTT
CDR3aa: CASGPGELFF

d_gene: TRBD2
j_gene: TRBJ2-5
v_gene: TRBV5-1
abundance: .
CDR3nt: TGCGCCAGCAGCTTGGCCCGACTAGCGGGACCAAAAGAGACCCAGTACTTC
CDR3aa: CASSLARLAGPKETQYF

d_gene: .
j_gene: TRBJ1-3
v_gene: TRBV6-6
abundance: .
CDR3nt: TGTGCCAGCAGTTACCCAGGACAGTCTGGAAACACCATATATTTT
CDR3aa: CASSYPGQSGNTIYF

d_gene: .
j_gene: TRBJ2-7
v_gene: TRBV9
abundance: few
CDR3nt: TGTGCCAGCAGCTGGGGAACAGGGAGAGGCTACGAGCAGTACTTC
CDR3aa: CASSWGTGRGYEQYF

d_gene: .
j_gene: TRBJ2-1
v_gene: TRBV9
abundance: .
CDR3nt: TGTGCCGGCAGCGGGCCAGTCTCCAATGAGCAGTTCTTC
CDR3aa: CAGSGPVSNEQFF

d_gene: .
j_gene: TRBJ2-7
v_gene: TRBV21-1
abundance: .
CDR3nt: TGTGCCAGCAGCAAACTTACCCGGAGTCTCTACGAGCAGTACTTC
CDR3aa: CASSKLTRSLYEQYF

d_gene: .
j_gene: TRBJ1-2
v_gene: TRBV7-8
abundance: .
CDR3nt: TGTGCCAGCAGCTTAGAAGGGAGTAGTGGCTACACCTTC
CDR3aa: CASSLEGSSGYTF

d_gene: .
j_gene: TRBJ2-7
v_gene: TRBV5-4
abundance: .
CDR3nt: TGTGCCAGCAGCTTGGATGCTAGCAGGTACGAGCAGTACTTC
CDR3aa: CASSLDASRYEQYF

d_gene: TRBD2
j_gene: TRBJ2-7
v_gene: TRBV7-3
abundance: .
CDR3nt: TGTGCCAGCCAGCAGGGGGGACTAGCGATCTACGAGCAGTACTTC
CDR3aa: CASQQGGLAIYEQYF

d_gene: .
j_gene: TRBJ1-2
v_gene: TRBV6-5
abundance: .
CDR3nt: TGTGCCAGCACCCCGGGATTTAACTATGGCTACACCTTC
CDR3aa: CASTPGFNYGYTF

d_gene: .
j_gene: TRBJ2-3
v_gene: TRBV5-4
abundance: .
CDR3nt: TGTGCCAGCAGCCGGGAAGATACTAGCACAGATACGCAGTATTTT
CDR3aa: CASSREDTSTDTQYF

d_gene: TRBD1
j_gene: TRBJ1-5
v_gene: TRBV5-1
abundance: .
CDR3nt: TGCGCCAGCAGCTTGGGACACCAGGGGGCCGATCAGCCCCAGCATTTT
CDR3aa: CASSLGHQGADQPQHF

d_gene: TRBD2
j_gene: TRBJ2-3
v_gene: TRBV5-4
abundance: .
CDR3nt: TGTGCCAGCATGATTAGCGGGAGTTCAGATACGCAGTATTTT
CDR3aa: CASMISGSSDTQYF

d_gene: .
j_gene: TRBJ2-5
v_gene: TRBV15
abundance: .
CDR3nt: TGTGCCACCAGCAGAAAACGGGGGGCCGGGGAGACCCAGTACTTC
CDR3aa: CATSRKRGAGETQYF

d_gene: .
j_gene: TRBJ2-5
v_gene: TRBV18
abundance: .
CDR3nt: TGTGCCAGCTCCCTTGATAGTCGGGGTGAGACCCAGTACTTC
CDR3aa: CASSLDSRGETQYF

d_gene: .
j_gene: TRBJ2-6
v_gene: TRBV3-1/TRBV3-2
abundance: .
CDR3nt: TGTGCCAGCAGCCAAGGCAGAACTGGGGCCAACGTCCTGACTTTC
CDR3aa: CASSQGRTGANVLTF